This T cell receptor (beta chain) originates from a study of T cells in Graves' hyperthyroidism and ophthalmopathy. This clonotype was seen a few times. Amplified TCR beta CDR3 regions came from RNA transcripts. HTBI primers drove first-round RT-PCR of the TCR CDR3. TCRdb re-analysed the multiplex PCR reads in MiXCR, keeping a single row per CDR3 protein. Of about 360,000 distinct CDR3 sequences in the sample, around 14% are singletons; the top ten hold roughly 8.3%. Germline CDR1 and CDR2: SNHLY and FYNNEI. This CDR3 contains 12 residues. With 1 base removed from V and 11 bases from J, the gap between germline ends came to 9 bases. Source material for PBMCs was 10 ml fresh peripheral blood.

The genes are TRBV2 and TRBJ2-1, with unresolved D. The material sequenced was blood. This receptor was taken from a woman under 30 with Graves' hyperthyroidism. In nucleotides, the CDR3 is TGTGCCAGCAGTGAAGACGTCAGGAAGCAGTTCTTC. Translated: CASSEDVRKQFF.